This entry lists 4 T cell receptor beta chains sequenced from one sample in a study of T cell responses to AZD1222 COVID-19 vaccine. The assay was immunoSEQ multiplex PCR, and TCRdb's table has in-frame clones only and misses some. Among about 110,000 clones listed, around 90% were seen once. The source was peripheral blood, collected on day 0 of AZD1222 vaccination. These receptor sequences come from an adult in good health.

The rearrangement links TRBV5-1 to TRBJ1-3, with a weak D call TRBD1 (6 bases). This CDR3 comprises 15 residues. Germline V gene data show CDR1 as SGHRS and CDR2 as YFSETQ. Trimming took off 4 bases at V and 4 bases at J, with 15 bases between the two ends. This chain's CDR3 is CASSLGQGAGNTIYF. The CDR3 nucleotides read TGCGCCAGCAGCCTGGGACAAGGAGCAGGAAACACCATATATTTT.

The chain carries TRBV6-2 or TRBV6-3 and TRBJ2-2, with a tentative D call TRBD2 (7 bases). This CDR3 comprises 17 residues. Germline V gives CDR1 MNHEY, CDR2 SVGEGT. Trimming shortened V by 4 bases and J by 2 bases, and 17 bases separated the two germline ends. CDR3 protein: CASSSPGGQTNTGELFF. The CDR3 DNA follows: TGTGCCAGCAGTTCACCGGGGGGACAAACAAACACCGGGGAGCTGTTTTTT.

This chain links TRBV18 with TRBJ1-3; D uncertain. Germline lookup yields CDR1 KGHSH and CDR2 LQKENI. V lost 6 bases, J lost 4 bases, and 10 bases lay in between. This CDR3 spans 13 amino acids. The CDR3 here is CASSRGAGNTIYF. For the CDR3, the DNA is TGTGCCAGCTCCCGTGGAGCGGGAAACACCATATATTTT.

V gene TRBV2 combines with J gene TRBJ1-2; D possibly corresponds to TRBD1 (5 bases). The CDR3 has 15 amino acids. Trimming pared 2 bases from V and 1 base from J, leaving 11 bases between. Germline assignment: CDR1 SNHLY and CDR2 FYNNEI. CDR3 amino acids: CASSEFDSRNYGYTF. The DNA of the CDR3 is TGTGCCAGCAGTGAATTCGACAGTCGTAACTATGGCTACACCTTC.